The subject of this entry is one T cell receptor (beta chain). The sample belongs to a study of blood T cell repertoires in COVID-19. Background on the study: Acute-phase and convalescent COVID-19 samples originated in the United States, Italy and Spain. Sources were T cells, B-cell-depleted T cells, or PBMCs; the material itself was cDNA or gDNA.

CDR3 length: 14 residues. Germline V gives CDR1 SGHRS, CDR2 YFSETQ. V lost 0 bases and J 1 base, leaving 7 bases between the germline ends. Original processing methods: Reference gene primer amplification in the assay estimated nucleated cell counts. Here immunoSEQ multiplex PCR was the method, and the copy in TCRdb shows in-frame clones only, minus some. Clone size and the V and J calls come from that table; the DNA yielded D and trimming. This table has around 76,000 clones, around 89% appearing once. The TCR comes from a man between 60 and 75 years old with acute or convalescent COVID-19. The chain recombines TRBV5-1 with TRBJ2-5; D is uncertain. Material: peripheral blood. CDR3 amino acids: CASSLGLAQETQYF. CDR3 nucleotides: TGCGCCAGCAGCTTGGGACTGGCCCAAGAGACCCAGTACTTC.